This T cell receptor (beta chain) was found in a study of T cell clonality in common variable immunodeficiency. Sequencing input was equivalent genomic DNA from CVID and controls. The assay was immunoSEQ multiplex PCR, and TCRdb's table has in-frame clones only and misses some. The sample has approximately 34,000 clones, none seen only once. The sample holds many counts of this clone. Its antigen is not identified. The read ends 3 residues before the CDR3 terminus; that terminus is restored from the germline J gene. Overall study results and limits: Fewer TCRbeta clones were shared among CVID subjects than controls. TCRbeta clonality was increased in CVID versus healthy controls.

The V and J ends lost 3 bases and 2 bases respectively, with 13 bases between them. The CDR3 has 15 residues. Germline V gene lookup returns CDR1 SGHDT and CDR2 YYEEEE. Patients and controls were mostly of Caucasian heritage. This clonotype was sampled from a person aged 18 to 70 in good health. This rearrangement joins TRBV5-6 to TRBJ2-3; tentatively, D is TRBD2 (6 bases). The specimen sequenced was peripheral blood mononuclear cells. The DNA read from the CDR3 is TGTGCCAGCAGCTCCCCCGGGGGATCCACAGATACG. Translation gives CASSSPGGSTDT. The entire CDR3 is CASSSPGGSTDTQYF.